A single T cell receptor (beta chain) is shown here with its context. In Seattle, patients joined the study during active infection and were tracked longitudinally. This specimen comes from a study of blood T cell repertoires in COVID-19. Study at large: Samples representing acute and convalescent COVID-19 were sourced from the United States, Italy and Spain.

Authors' methods: Estimation of nucleated cell counts relied on the amplification of reference gene primers. Using immunoSEQ multiplex PCR, the repertoire was profiled, and TCRdb retains in-frame clones only, with some absent. V and J calls and clone size are given by that table; D and trimming were obtained from the DNA. The sample gives about 130,000 clones, roughly 83% of which show up once; approximately 5.2% is in the top ten. The V gene's germline CDR1 is LNHDA and CDR2 SQIVND (reference sequence). This CDR3 comprises 16 residues. The ends were cut back, 4 bases at V and 2 bases at J, with 15 bases in the middle.

The V and J genes are TRBV19 and TRBJ1-3, with a tentative D call TRBD1 (6 bases). Sequencing used peripheral blood. This clonotype was sampled from a woman in her sixties or seventies with COVID-19, enrolled during active disease. The CDR3 DNA follows: TGTGCCAGTAGTAAGACAGGCCCCGGCGCTGGAAACACCATATATTTT. Translating it yields CASSKTGPGAGNTIYF.